This TCR beta chain originates from a study of T cells in Graves' hyperthyroidism and ophthalmopathy (dated by TCRdb to between 2018 and 2021). About the study as a whole: Peripheral blood was collected at initial diagnosis, before any treatment. TCR V-J signatures able to tell the groups apart were searched for in a discovery cohort of more than 90 patients, of whom over 40 had Graves' ophthalmopathy and about 55 had stable Graves' hyperthyroidism. An independent validation cohort of under 20 hyperthyroidism patients and roughly 16 patients who later progressed to ophthalmopathy tested prospective prediction of ophthalmopathy. The roughly 100 discovery patients were randomly divided into training and test sets at a 7:3 ratio. In over five Graves' hyperthyroidism patients, the study also compared T-cell repertoires from thyroid tissue with T-cell repertoires from blood. Following sampling, methimazole starting at 30 mg daily was given to hyperthyroidism patients, and high-dose intravenous methylprednisolone was given to ophthalmopathy patients. The paper describes TCR Vbeta CDR3 sequencing of more than 120 peripheral blood samples, made up of roughly 40 ophthalmopathy patients, roughly 80 hyperthyroidism patients and around 17 progressor patients. What the study reported, not specific to this receptor: Ophthalmopathy was separated from stable hyperthyroidism by a 13 V-J signature model, with approximately 89% sensitivity and 81% to 83% specificity obtained in cross-validation and 80%/75% obtained in testing. Most expanded thyroid clonotypes (frequency above 0.001) were also detected in blood, a finding suggesting that blood repertoires may reflect thyroid immune responses. No statistical method was used to set the sample size in advance, and investigators knew the group allocation. In validation, the model predicted progression to ophthalmopathy a median of about 6.8 months before onset, with over 55% sensitivity and roughly 72% specificity.

This clonotype was observed a few times. This clone's antigen is unknown. No clone much larger than this one lies a single base away; base qualities are absent. Taken from cysteine to phenylalanine, the CDR3 has 15 residues. The entry retains the CDR3 DNA only, 45 bases that are in frame from base 1. Reading the germline V gene (reference sequence) gives CDR1 LGHDT and CDR2 YNNKEL. V trim: 7 bases; J trim: 3 bases; unmatched bases: 10. Ophthalmopathy patients had moderately to severely active disease, with a Clinical Activity Score of 3 or more, a NOSPECS grade of 4 or more, and a disease duration of less than 3 months. Patients with uncontrolled infections, other autoimmune diseases, pregnancy or lactation were excluded. Diagnoses were based on clinical symptoms, serum thyroxine and TRAb, thyroid ultrasound and orbital computed tomography. Ficoll-Paque density gradient centrifugation was used to isolate PBMCs from about 9.4 ml of fresh peripheral blood. Total RNA was extracted using Trizol reagent, and RNA quality was assessed on an Agilent 2100 Bioanalyzer.

Amplification of TCR beta CDR3 regions was carried out from RNA transcripts. The first round of RT-PCR for the TCR CDR3 was performed with the HTBI primer set and the Qiagen OneStep RT-PCR kit. A second multiplex PCR round built the libraries, followed by size selection and purification. The libraries were sequenced on an Illumina HiSeq2000 using paired-end 100 bp reads. Under the source paper's analysis protocol: SOAPnuke was used to process the raw data, with reads discarded if the reads contained adapters or uncalled bases, had a mean Phred below 15, or lacked an exact constant-primer or identifier match. High-quality paired reads were merged using COPE v1.2.5, and each unique nucleotide sequence was defined as a clonotype. MiTCR v1.1 was used to align clonotypes to the IMGT TRBV, TRBD and TRBJ reference segments. The analysis included only V-J combinations with a frequency above 0.0001, which together covered around 99% of the repertoires. The TCS score was defined as the ratio of F50 (clonal expansion) to E x V (chaos), calculated using BLOSUM62-based TCRdist between CDR3 peptides within each V-J. Welch's t-statistics and random forest reduced 500 to 650 V-J features to under 15, which were used in a naive Bayes classifier (R e1071). Through fastp at Q25 and MiXCR, TCRdb rebuilt clones from the public reads, retaining in-frame beta chains. Records with the same CDR3 protein are collapsed into one entry carrying the most frequent genes and DNA. TCRdb's processing, not the authors' own work, is the source of the V and J calls. For this sample the table gives approximately 400,000 distinct CDR3 sequences, of which more than 13% were detected only once. Of the sample, 25% to 30% falls within the top ten clones.

This sequence uses TRBV3-1 and TRBJ2-3; TRBD1 matches 7 bases in the middle. The sequenced material came from blood. This receptor was obtained from a middle-aged man with Graves' ophthalmopathy. The CDR3 corresponds to CASKKTGIWTDTQYF. Here is the DNA: TGTGCCAGCAAAAAGACAGGGATCTGGACAGATACGCAGTATTTT.